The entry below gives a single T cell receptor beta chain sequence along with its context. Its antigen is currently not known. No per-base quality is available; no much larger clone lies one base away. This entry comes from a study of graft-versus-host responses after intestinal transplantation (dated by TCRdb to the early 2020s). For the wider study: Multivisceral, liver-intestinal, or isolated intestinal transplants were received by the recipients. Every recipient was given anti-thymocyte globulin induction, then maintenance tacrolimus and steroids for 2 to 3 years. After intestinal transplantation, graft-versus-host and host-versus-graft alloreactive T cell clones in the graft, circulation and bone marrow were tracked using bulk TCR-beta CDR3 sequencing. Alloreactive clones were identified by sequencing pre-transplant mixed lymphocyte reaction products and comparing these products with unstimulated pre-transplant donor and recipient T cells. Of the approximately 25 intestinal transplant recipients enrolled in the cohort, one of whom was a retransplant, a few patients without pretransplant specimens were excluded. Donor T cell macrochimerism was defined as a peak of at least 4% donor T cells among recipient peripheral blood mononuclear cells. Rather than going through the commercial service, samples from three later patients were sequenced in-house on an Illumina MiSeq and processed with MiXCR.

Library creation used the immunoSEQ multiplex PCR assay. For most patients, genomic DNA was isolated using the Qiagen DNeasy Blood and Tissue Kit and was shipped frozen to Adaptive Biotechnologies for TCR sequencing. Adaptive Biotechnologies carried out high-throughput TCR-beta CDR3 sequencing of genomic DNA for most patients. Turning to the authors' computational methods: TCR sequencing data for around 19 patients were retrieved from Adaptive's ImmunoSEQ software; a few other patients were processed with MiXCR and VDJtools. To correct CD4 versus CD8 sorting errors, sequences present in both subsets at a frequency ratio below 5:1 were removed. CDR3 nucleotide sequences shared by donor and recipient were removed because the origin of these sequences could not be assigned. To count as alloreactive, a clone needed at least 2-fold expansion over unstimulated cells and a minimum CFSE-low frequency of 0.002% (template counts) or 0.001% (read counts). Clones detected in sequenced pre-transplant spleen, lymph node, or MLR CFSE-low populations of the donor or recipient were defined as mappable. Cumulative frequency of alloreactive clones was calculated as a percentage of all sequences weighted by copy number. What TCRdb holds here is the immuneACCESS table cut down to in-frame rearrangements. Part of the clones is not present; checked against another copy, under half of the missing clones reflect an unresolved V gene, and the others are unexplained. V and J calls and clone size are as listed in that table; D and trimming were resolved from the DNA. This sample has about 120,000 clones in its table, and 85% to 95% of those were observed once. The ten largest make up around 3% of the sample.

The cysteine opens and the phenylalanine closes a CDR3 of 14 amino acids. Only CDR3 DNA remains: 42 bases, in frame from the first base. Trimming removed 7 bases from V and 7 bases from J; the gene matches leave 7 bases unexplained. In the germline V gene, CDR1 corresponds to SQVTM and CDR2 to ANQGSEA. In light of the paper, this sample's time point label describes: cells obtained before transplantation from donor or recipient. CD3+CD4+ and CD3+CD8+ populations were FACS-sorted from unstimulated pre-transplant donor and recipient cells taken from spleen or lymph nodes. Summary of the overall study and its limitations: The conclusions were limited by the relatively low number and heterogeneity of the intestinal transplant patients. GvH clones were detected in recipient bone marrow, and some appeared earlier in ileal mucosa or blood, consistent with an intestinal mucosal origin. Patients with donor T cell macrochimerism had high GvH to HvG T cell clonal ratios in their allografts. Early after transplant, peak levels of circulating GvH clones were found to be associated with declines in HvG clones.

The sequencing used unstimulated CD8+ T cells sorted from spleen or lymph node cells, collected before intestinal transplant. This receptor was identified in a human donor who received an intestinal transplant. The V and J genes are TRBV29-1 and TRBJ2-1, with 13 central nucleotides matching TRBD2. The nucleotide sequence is TGCAGCGGAACTAGCGGGAGGGGGGGGAATGAGCAGTTCTTC. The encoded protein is CSGTSGRGGNEQFF.